The rows below give T cell receptor beta chains drawn from one sample of a study of blood T cell repertoires in COVID-19. Clones were read by immunoSEQ multiplex PCR, and TCRdb kept only the in-frame ones, dropping some. The top ten hold approximately 20% of the sample, which has a few hundred thousand clones, about 85% seen once. Sequences were obtained from peripheral blood. Receptors were obtained from a man aged 25 to 40 with active or convalescent COVID-19. Both conserved end residues are part of each CDR3. The D gene is left open where the match is weak. Clone size is shown for a subset of rows, as once, few, many or a class of expanded clone.

v_call	clone_size	d_call	j_call	cdr3_aa	cdr3_nt
TRBV7-3	NA	TRBD2	TRBJ2-7	CAIRTSGKTYEQYF	TGTGCCATCCGGACTAGCGGGAAGACCTACGAGCAGTACTTC
TRBV7-2	NA	NA	TRBJ2-1	CASSLLGGVNNEQFF	TGTGCCAGCAGCTTATTGGGCGGGGTTAACAATGAGCAGTTCTTC
TRBV13	NA	NA	TRBJ2-1	CASSPWGREQFF	TGTGCCAGCAGCCCCTGGGGGAGGGAGCAGTTCTTC
TRBV4-2	NA	NA	TRBJ1-2	CASSLGTGGDYGYTF	TGTGCCAGCAGCCTAGGGACGGGAGGGGACTATGGCTACACCTTC
TRBV7-9	NA	TRBD2	TRBJ2-1	CASSQSGGETYNEQFF	TGTGCCAGCAGCCAAAGCGGGGGGGAAACCTACAATGAGCAGTTCTTC
TRBV6-5	NA	NA	TRBJ2-7	CASSYATEYEQYF	TGTGCCAGCAGTTACGCCACAGAGTACGAGCAGTACTTC
TRBV6-2/TRBV6-3	few	NA	TRBJ1-1	CASSYPEGGRTEAFF	TGTGCCAGCAGTTACCCCGAGGGGGGGAGAACTGAAGCTTTCTTT
TRBV5-8	once	NA	TRBJ1-5	CASSLLNQPQHF	TGTGCCAGCAGTCTTCTGAATCAGCCCCAGCATTTT
TRBV19	once	TRBD1	TRBJ1-1	CASSSDRSFF	TGTGCCAGTAGTTCGGACAGGTCTTTCTTT
TRBV19	few	TRBD1	TRBJ2-1	CASSIRGDRTDNEQFF	TGTGCCAGTAGTATAAGGGGGGACAGGACCGACAATGAGCAGTTCTTC
TRBV9	NA	NA	TRBJ2-1	CASSTLGLLYNEQFF	TGTGCCAGCAGCACCCTAGGACTACTTTACAATGAGCAGTTCTTC
TRBV5-5	few	TRBD2	TRBJ2-2	CASSESAGFFTGELFF	TGTGCCAGCAGCGAATCAGCGGGATTCTTCACCGGGGAGCTGTTTTTT
TRBV4-3	NA	TRBD2	TRBJ2-2	CASSPTGAGGSFGELFF	TGCGCCAGCAGTCCAACGGGGGCGGGAGGTAGTTTCGGGGAGCTGTTTTTT
TRBV5-4	few	TRBD1	TRBJ2-2	CASSWGQGPPGELFF	TGTGCCAGCAGCTGGGGACAGGGGCCCCCCGGGGAGCTGTTTTTT